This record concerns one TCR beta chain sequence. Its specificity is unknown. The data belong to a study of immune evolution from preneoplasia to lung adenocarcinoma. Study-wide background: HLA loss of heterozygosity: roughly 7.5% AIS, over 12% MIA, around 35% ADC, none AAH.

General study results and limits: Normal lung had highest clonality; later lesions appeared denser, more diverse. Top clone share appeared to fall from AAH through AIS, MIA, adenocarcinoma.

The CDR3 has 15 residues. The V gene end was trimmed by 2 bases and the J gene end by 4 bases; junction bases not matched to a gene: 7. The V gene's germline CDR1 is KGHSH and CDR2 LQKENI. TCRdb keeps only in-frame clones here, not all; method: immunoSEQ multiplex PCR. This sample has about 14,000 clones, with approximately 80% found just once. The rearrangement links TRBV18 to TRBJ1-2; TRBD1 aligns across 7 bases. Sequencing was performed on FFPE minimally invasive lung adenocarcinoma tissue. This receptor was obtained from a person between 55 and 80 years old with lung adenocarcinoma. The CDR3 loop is CASSPGTESPYGYTF. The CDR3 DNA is TGTGCCAGCTCACCAGGGACAGAGAGCCCCTATGGCTACACCTTC.